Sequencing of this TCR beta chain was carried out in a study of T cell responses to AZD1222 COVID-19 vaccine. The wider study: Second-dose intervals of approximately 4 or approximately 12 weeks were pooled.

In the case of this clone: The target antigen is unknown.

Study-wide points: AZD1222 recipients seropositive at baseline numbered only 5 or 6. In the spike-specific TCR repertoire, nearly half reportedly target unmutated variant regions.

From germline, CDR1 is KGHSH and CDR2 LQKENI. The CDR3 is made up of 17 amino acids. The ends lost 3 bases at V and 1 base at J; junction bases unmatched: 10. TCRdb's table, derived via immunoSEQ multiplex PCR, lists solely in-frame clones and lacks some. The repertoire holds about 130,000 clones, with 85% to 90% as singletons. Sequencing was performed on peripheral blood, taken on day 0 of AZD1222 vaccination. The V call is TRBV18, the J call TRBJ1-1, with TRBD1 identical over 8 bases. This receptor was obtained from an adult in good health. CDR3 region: CASSPNRQGARNTEAFF. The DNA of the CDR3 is TGTGCCAGCTCACCGAATAGGCAGGGGGCGCGGAACACTGAAGCTTTCTTT.